The 26 T cell receptor beta chains below come from one sample, sequenced in a study of regulatory T cells in long-lasting Graves disease (dated by TCRdb to 2020 to 2022). The method was multiplex PCR. Sequencer: Illumina HiSeq 4000. To build TCR beta libraries, CDR3 regions were amplified by Arm-PCR using iRepertoire HTBI primers. TCRdb handled the public reads itself, with Q25 trimming in fastp and clone calling in MiXCR, and kept productive beta chains. Each CDR3 protein appears once, grouped with its most common genes and DNA. In this sample the table shows under 700,000 distinct CDR3 sequences, about 15% of which occur a single time. In total, the top ten clones hold approximately 25% of the sample. Per the publication, the time point label means: newly diagnosed GD, antithyroid drugs for less than 3 months. RNA was extracted from PBMCs in TRIzol for both TCR sequencing and RNA sequencing. The same sample was also studied in work on T cells in Graves' hyperthyroidism and ophthalmopathy.

The starting material was peripheral blood mononuclear cells (PBMCs), obtained at new diagnosis, from a patient treated with antithyroid drugs. The source of these receptors is a woman aged 35-65 years with Graves disease. Donor details come from another sample of the same person, matched by shared clones.

This clonotype has only a few counts. The chain is built from TRBV30 and TRBJ1-1, with 10 bases that match TRBD1. This CDR3 has 15 amino acids. Unmatched junction bases numbered 11, after V lost 5 bases and J lost 5 bases. Germline CDR1 is GTSNPN and CDR2 is SVGIG (reference sequence). CDR3 sequence: CAWDYGTGALTEAFF. In DNA, the CDR3 is TGTGCCTGGGACTACGGGACAGGGGCCCTTACTGAAGCTTTCTTT. Looking up the rest from reference TRBV30 and TRBJ1-1 gives the full variable domain: SQTIHQWPATLVQPVGSPLSLECTVEGTSNPNLYWYRQAAGRGLQLLFYSVGIGQISSEVPQNLSASRPQDRQFILSSKKLLLSDSGFYLCAWDYGTGALTEAFFGQGTRLTVV.

This clonotype was counted ten times or more. The V gene is TRBV12-3 or TRBV12-4, the J gene TRBJ1-2; possibly TRBD1 for D (5 bases). The CDR3 runs to 13 residues. V lost 5 bases and J 1 base, leaving 8 bases between the germline ends. The CDR3 here is CASSRQHNYGYTF. The CDR3 DNA reads TGTGCCAGCAGTCGACAGCATAACTATGGCTACACCTTC.

This clonotype occurred many times. The rearrangement links TRBV7-3 to TRBJ2-5, with a possible D match to TRBD1 (6 bases). Germline V gene sequence: CDR1 SGHTA, CDR2 FQGTGA. This CDR3 is 15 amino acids long. Trimming left V 5 bases short and J 4 bases short, with 17 bases between. The CDR3 DNA sequence: TGTGCCAGCAGCAGATCAGGGGTCTTGGGAGAGACCCAGTACTTC. This encodes CASSRSGVLGETQYF.

This clonotype occurred many times. The chain recombines TRBV3-1 with TRBJ1-2; no definite D call. The CDR3 is 15 residues long. Germline CDR1 is LGHDT and CDR2 is YNNKEL (reference sequence). Trimming pared 4 bases from V and 2 bases from J, leaving 14 bases between. CDR3 sequence (DNA): TGTGCCAGCAGCCCTCCACGTGGGCAGAACTATGGCTACACCTTC. Translated: CASSPPRGQNYGYTF.

This clonotype was observed a handful of times. The rearrangement joins TRBV7-2 to TRBJ2-6, with D perhaps TRBD1 (5 bases). The ends were cut back, 3 bases at V and 9 bases at J, with 18 bases in the middle. The CDR3 has 16 amino acids. Germline loops: CDR1 SGHTA, CDR2 FQGNSA. The CDR3 sequence is CASSFDRTRLYNVLTF. The DNA for the CDR3 is TGTGCCAGCAGCTTCGACAGAACCCGCTTGTACAACGTCCTGACTTTC. Filled out from reference TRBV7-2 and TRBJ2-6, the complete variable domain reads GAGVSQSPSNKVTEKGKDVELRCDPISGHTALYWYRQSLGQGLEFLIYFQGNSAPDKSGLPSDRFSAERTGGSVSTLTIQRTQQEDSAVYLCASSFDRTRLYNVLTFGAGSRLTVL.

This clonotype was counted only a few times. The CDR3 sequence: CASSVSAVLNTEAFF. For the CDR3, the DNA is TGTGCCAGCAGCGTGTCAGCTGTACTGAACACTGAAGCTTTCTTT. The V and J genes are TRBV9 and TRBJ1-1; no definite D call. Per the germline V gene, CDR1 is SGDLS and CDR2 is YYNGEE. V was shortened by 2 bases and J by 0 bases, with 11 bases between the two germline ends. CDR3 size: 15 residues.

V and J are TRBV5-1 and TRBJ2-1; D gene ambiguous. Looked up from germline, CDR1 is SGHRS and CDR2 is YFSETQ. The CDR3 extends over 13 amino acids. The ends were cut back, 6 bases at V and 6 bases at J, with 13 bases in the middle. The CDR3 reads CASNLATTNEQFF. The CDR3 nucleotides are TGCGCCAGCAATCTGGCCACGACCAATGAGCAGTTCTTC.

This clonotype was picked up a small number of times. The chain couples TRBV19 to TRBJ1-6; TRBD1 might be the D (5 bases). This CDR3 contains 15 residues. CDR1 and CDR2 (germline): LNHDA, SQIVND (reference sequence). Trimming cost V 5 bases and J 3 bases, with 11 bases left between them. Here the CDR3 DNA reads TGTGCCAGTAGTTCGACAGAGAGCTATAATTCACCCCTCCACTTT. Its translation is CASSSTESYNSPLHF.

V is TRBV5-1 and J is TRBJ1-2; D not certain. V lost 0 bases and J 7 bases, leaving 7 bases between the germline ends. The CDR3 sequence is 12 residues long. Germline CDR1 is SGHRS and CDR2 is YFSETQ. CDR3 nucleotides: TGCGCCAGCAGCTTGGGGTTGACTGGCTACACCTTC. It is translated as CASSLGLTGYTF.

This clonotype was seen ten or more times. The chain is built from TRBV11-1 and TRBJ2-1; TRBD1 matches at 10 bases. Germline V gene data show CDR1 as SGHAT and CDR2 as FQDESV (reference sequence). This CDR3 has 14 amino acids. The J segment lost 7 bases and the V segment lost 5 bases, leaving 5 bases of the junction unmatched. The CDR3 coding sequence is TGTGCCAGCAGCCACCGGGACAGGGGTAATGAGCAGTTCTTC. Amino acid sequence: CASSHRDRGNEQFF.

This clonotype was detected many times. The chain employs TRBV27 and TRBJ1-6; no clear D. Per germline, CDR1 MNHEY and CDR2 SMNVEV (reference sequence). The CDR3 is made up of 18 amino acids. V was pared by 5 bases and J by 0 bases, with 17 bases between. The CDR3 spells CASSGLARGSSYNSPLHF. The CDR3, as DNA: TGTGCCAGCAGTGGGCTTGCTCGCGGGAGCTCCTATAATTCACCCCTCCACTTT.

There are many counts of this clonotype. V is TRBV7-8 and J is TRBJ1-6; D ambiguous. Per germline, CDR1 SGHVS and CDR2 FQNEAQ. Trimming removed 2 bases at V and 12 bases at J, with 11 bases between. The CDR3 contains 13 residues. The chain's CDR3 is CASSLPSNLPLHF. As DNA, the CDR3 is TGTGCCAGCAGCTTACCTTCGAATCTACCCCTCCACTTT.

This clonotype was observed at least ten times. The chain employs TRBV2 and TRBJ2-2; 9 bases map to TRBD2. Germline CDR1 SNHLY, CDR2 FYNNEI. The CDR3 is made up of 15 amino acids. Trimming removed 1 base from V and 5 bases from J; junction bases left unmatched: 2. The CDR3 DNA reads TGTGCCAGCAGTGAAGGGCTAGCGGGGACCGGGGAGCTGTTTTTT. This sequence encodes CASSEGLAGTGELFF.

The V call is TRBV10-3, the J call TRBJ2-1, with 11 bases fitting TRBD1. Germline values: CDR1 ENHRY, CDR2 SYGVKD. J gave up 6 bases and V 6 bases, and 7 bases lay outside the gene matches. This CDR3 has 15 amino acids. CDR3 DNA sequence: TGTGCCATCAGCCCAGGACAGGGGGCAGGCAATGAGCAGTTCTTC. As protein: CAISPGQGAGNEQFF.

For this clonotype: Given a much more abundant clone one base away, this may be a read error. The gene calls are TRBV24-1 and TRBJ2-5; D perhaps matches TRBD2 (6 bases). This CDR3 contains 15 residues. V dropped 5 bases and J dropped 1 base, with 13 bases sitting between them. The germline V gene encodes CDR1 KGHDR and CDR2 SFDVKD. CDR3: CATSGSGTSQETQYF. CDR3 nucleotides: TGTGCCACCAGTGGGTCCGGGACTTCCCAAGAGACCCAGTACTTC.

The table lists this clonotype with many counts. The chain combines TRBV30 with TRBJ1-6; 11 bases agree with TRBD1. J was trimmed by 8 bases and V by 2 bases; bases with no gene match: 8. The CDR3 length is 16 residues. Germline CDR1 reads GTSNPN; CDR2 reads SVGIG (reference sequence). The chain's CDR3 is CAWSPTGQGDHSPLHF. The DNA of the CDR3 is TGTGCCTGGAGTCCAACGGGACAGGGGGATCATTCACCCCTCCACTTT.

This clonotype was counted ten times or more. The chain has TRBV7-2 and TRBJ2-1; D is possibly TRBD2 (5 bases). CDR3 length equals 15 residues. V was trimmed by 4 bases and J by 0 bases, leaving 10 bases between them. Per the germline V gene, CDR1 is SGHTA and CDR2 is FQGNSA. The CDR3 here is CASSSDSSSYNEQFF. CDR3 sequence (DNA): TGTGCCAGCAGCTCGGACTCCTCCTCCTACAATGAGCAGTTCTTC. Full variable domain (missing parts from reference TRBV7-2 and TRBJ2-1): GAGVSQSPSNKVTEKGKDVELRCDPISGHTALYWYRQSLGQGLEFLIYFQGNSAPDKSGLPSDRFSAERTGGSVSTLTIQRTQQEDSAVYLCASSSDSSSYNEQFFGPGTRLTVL.

Comment on this clonotype: A read error may explain this, as a much larger clone is one base away. The rearrangement uses TRBV30 and TRBJ1-6; D unresolved. Germline loops: CDR1 GTSNPN, CDR2 SVGIG (reference sequence). CDR3 size: 12 residues. CDR3 region: CAWSNQGSPIHF. The CDR3 DNA sequence: TGTGCCTGGAGCAATCAAGGTTCACCCATCCACTTT.

The sample holds many counts of this clonotype. J is TRBJ1-2 and V is TRBV2, with D possibly TRBD1 on 5 matching bases. Germline V gene lookup returns CDR1 SNHLY and CDR2 FYNNEI. V was clipped by 3 bases and J by 0 bases, with 8 bases between them. The CDR3 spans 14 residues. CDR3 in amino acids: CASSDRGANYGYTF. The CDR3 nucleotides are TGTGCCAGCAGTGACCGGGGGGCTAACTATGGCTACACCTTC. Full variable domain (rest looked up from reference TRBV2 and TRBJ1-2): EPEVTQTPSHQVTQMGQEVILRCVPISNHLYFYWYRQILGQKVEFLVSFYNNEISEKSEIFDDQFSVERPDGSNFTLKIRSTKLEDSAMYFCASSDRGANYGYTFGSGTRLTVV.

The sample holds a few counts of this clonotype. Here the CDR3 DNA reads TGCGCCAGCAGAAAGAGGCAAGGGGACTACACCTTC. Protein product: CASRKRQGDYTF. The J gene is TRBJ1-2, the V gene TRBV5-1; tentatively, D is TRBD1 (5 bases). Germline CDR1 reads SGHRS; CDR2 reads YFSETQ. The CDR3 is 12 amino acids. The germline V and J ends were trimmed by 5 bases and 10 bases, with 15 bases remaining between them.

This clonotype was seen a handful of times. This rearrangement joins TRBV7-2 to TRBJ1-1; 10 nucleotides line up with TRBD1. Germline trimming cut 6 bases from V and 1 base from J; bases unmatched to any gene: 14. The germline V gene encodes CDR1 SGHTA and CDR2 FQGNSA. The CDR3 extends over 18 amino acids. The CDR3 nucleotides are TGTGCCAGCAGACGGACAGGGGGTGGTTTAACTACGAACACTGAAGCTTTCTTT. This translates into CASRRTGGGLTTNTEAFF.

This chain connects TRBV20-1 to TRBJ1-5; no firm D call. V was pared by 3 bases and J by 5 bases, with 23 bases between. The CDR3 extends over 17 amino acids. The V gene's germline CDR1 is DFQATT and CDR2 SNEGSKA (reference sequence). CDR3 DNA sequence: TGCAGTGCTAGGTTCCGCGAGACACCCAATGGAGATCAGCCCCAGCATTTT. This gives the protein CSARFRETPNGDQPQHF.

The J gene is TRBJ1-2, the V gene TRBV6-1, with TRBD1 as a possible D gene (5 bases). The germline V gene has CDR1 MNHNS and CDR2 SASEGT. There are 14 residues in the CDR3. Trimming took off 5 bases at V and 4 bases at J, with 14 bases between the two ends. DNA of the CDR3: TGTGCCAGCAGTCAACTGGGGGGAGCCTATGGCTACACCTTC. Translation: CASSQLGGAYGYTF.

This clonotype showed up many times. The rearrangement joins TRBV18 to TRBJ2-3; 10 bases agree with TRBD1. Germline V gene sequence: CDR1 KGHSH, CDR2 LQKENI. The CDR3 length is 15 residues. J was trimmed by 4 bases and V by 8 bases; bases with no gene match: 9. The CDR3 region is CASQRRDRGSDTQYF. CDR3 nucleotide sequence: TGTGCCAGCCAAAGACGGGACAGGGGTTCAGATACGCAGTATTTT. Full variable domain (rest looked up from reference TRBV18 and TRBJ2-3): NAGVMQNPRHLVRRRGQEARLRCSPMKGHSHVYWYRQLPEEGLKFMVYLQKENIIDESGMPKERFSAEFPKEGPSILRIQQVVRGDSAAYFCASQRRDRGSDTQYFGPGTRLTVL.

In its sample, this clonotype was seen many times. The rearrangement joins TRBV5-4 to TRBJ2-1, with 11 bases that match TRBD2. Trimming took 4 bases from V and 0 from J; bases not matched to a gene: 6. CDR1 and CDR2 (germline): SGHNT, YYREEE (reference sequence). This CDR3 is built from 17 residues. CDR3 region: CASSRTSGGYSYNEQFF. The DNA of the CDR3 is TGTGCCAGCAGCCGCACTAGCGGGGGTTACTCCTACAATGAGCAGTTCTTC.

This clonotype was recorded many times. The chain combines TRBV5-5 with TRBJ2-1; D might be TRBD2 (6 bases). The CDR3 sequence is 16 residues long. Germline lookup yields CDR1 SGHKS and CDR2 YYEKEE (reference sequence). V lost 4 bases, J lost 3 bases, and 17 bases lay in between. The CDR3 is CASSPREGGYYNEQFF. In DNA form, the CDR3 reads TGTGCCAGCAGCCCGCGCGAGGGAGGATACTACAATGAGCAGTTCTTC. The entire variable domain, with the rest obtained from reference TRBV5-5 and TRBJ2-1, is as follows: DAGVTQSPTHLIKTRGQQVTLRCSPISGHKSVSWYQQVLGQGPQFIFQYYEKEERGRGNFPDRFSARQFPNYSSELNVNALLLGDSALYLCASSPREGGYYNEQFFGPGTRLTVL.